These T cell receptor beta chains were read from a single sample in a study of T-cell memory formation after mild COVID-19. TCRdb re-called the 5' RACE reads with MiXCR, one entry per CDR3 protein. The sample includes a few hundred thousand distinct CDR3 sequences, around 15% of them seen just once. Material: PBMCs or a T cell subset sorted from them (not recorded which). These receptors came from a man aged 18 to 35 who had mild COVID-19 (a few samples of this study predate the infection). Cell type and time point are not known. Each CDR3 is given with its conserved first and last residue. A D gene is named only where the DNA matches it firmly. Some rows mark clone size as missing; the rest say once, few, many or name a class of expanded clone.

clone size,J gene,D gene,V gene,CDR3 protein,CDR3 DNA
.,TRBJ1-1,.,TRBV5-4,CASSFGRDAEAFF,TGTGCCAGCAGCTTTGGTAGGGACGCTGAAGCTTTCTTT
.,TRBJ2-3,.,TRBV6-5,CASREQGRRTDTQYF,TGTGCCAGCAGAGAACAGGGACGGCGCACAGATACGCAGTATTTT
.,TRBJ2-1,TRBD2,TRBV6-5,CASSWLSGGANEQFF,TGTGCCAGCAGTTGGTTGAGCGGGGGGGCCAATGAGCAGTTCTTC
.,TRBJ1-2,.,TRBV7-2,CASSLYSTVIYGYTF,TGTGCCAGCAGCTTATATTCGACAGTTATCTATGGCTACACCTTC
.,TRBJ2-2,.,TRBV11-2,CASSFALRIPPGELFF,TGTGCCAGCAGCTTCGCTCTGCGGATCCCTCCCGGGGAGCTGTTTTTT
few,TRBJ1-5,.,TRBV6-6,CASSYPTGVSNQPQHF,TGTGCCAGCAGTTACCCAACAGGCGTTAGCAATCAGCCCCAGCATTTT
.,TRBJ2-5,TRBD2,TRBV18,CASSPPVASGDLKTQYF,TGTGCCAGCTCACCACCGGTGGCTAGCGGGGACCTCAAGACCCAGTACTTC
few,TRBJ2-1,.,TRBV3-1,CASSHEGVNEQFF,TGTGCCAGCAGCCACGAGGGCGTCAATGAGCAGTTCTTC
.,TRBJ1-1,.,TRBV4-1,CASSEAGAGDTEAFF,TGCGCCAGCAGTGAAGCGGGCGCAGGGGACACTGAAGCTTTCTTT
.,TRBJ2-5,.,TRBV6-5,CASSYTNTAQETQYF,TGTGCCAGCAGTTACACCAATACGGCCCAAGAGACCCAGTACTTC
.,TRBJ2-5,.,TRBV6-5,CASSYSIIFGGPETQYF,TGTGCCAGCAGTTACTCGATAATTTTCGGGGGGCCCGAGACCCAGTACTTC
.,TRBJ2-5,TRBD2,TRBV5-6,CASSFSGGLGETQYF,TGTGCCAGCAGCTTTAGCGGGGGGTTAGGAGAGACCCAGTACTTC
few,TRBJ1-1,TRBD1,TRBV4-1,CASRQGATNTEAFF,TGCGCCAGCCGACAGGGGGCCACGAACACTGAAGCTTTCTTT
.,TRBJ2-5,.,TRBV7-9,CASSTVDLGALETQYF,TGTGCCAGCAGCACCGTTGATCTGGGCGCTTTGGAGACCCAGTACTTC
.,TRBJ2-3,.,TRBV20-1,CSARVPTSTDTQYF,TGCAGTGCGCGCGTCCCTACTAGCACAGATACGCAGTATTTT
few,TRBJ2-5,.,TRBV4-1,CASSQVHASETQYF,TGCGCCAGCAGCCAAGTCCACGCTTCTGAGACCCAGTACTTC
many,TRBJ2-2,TRBD2,TRBV29-1,CSALTSGVVRTGELFF,TGCAGCGCCCTAACTAGCGGGGTAGTAAGGACCGGGGAGCTGTTTTTT
.,TRBJ2-5,.,TRBV20-1,CSASQGESETQYF,TGCAGTGCTAGCCAGGGAGAGTCTGAGACCCAGTACTTC
few,TRBJ1-2,.,TRBV11-2,CASSPGLFYGYTF,TGTGCCAGCAGCCCCGGACTCTTCTATGGCTACACCTTC
.,TRBJ2-5,TRBD2,TRBV20-1,CSAAKRGGRETQYF,TGCAGTGCTGCCAAGCGGGGGGGCAGGGAGACCCAGTACTTC
.,TRBJ2-5,TRBD1,TRBV29-1,CSAGQGSETQYF,TGCAGCGCCGGACAGGGGTCGGAGACCCAGTACTTC
few,TRBJ2-5,.,TRBV3-1,CASSPRGQVGGETQYF,TGTGCCAGCAGCCCCCGGGGTCAGGTTGGGGGAGAGACCCAGTACTTC
.,TRBJ2-1,TRBD1,TRBV7-2,CASSRQGSYNEQFF,TGTGCCAGCAGCCGACAGGGATCTTACAATGAGCAGTTCTTC
.,TRBJ2-5,.,TRBV28,CATKEETQYF,TGTGCCACCAAAGAAGAGACCCAGTACTTC
.,TRBJ2-1,TRBD2,TRBV4-3,CASSQQAPSGGYNEQFF,TGCGCCAGCAGCCAACAAGCTCCTAGCGGGGGTTACAATGAGCAGTTCTTC
few,TRBJ2-5,.,TRBV5-1,CASGVGLQETQYF,TGCGCCAGCGGCGTCGGGCTCCAAGAGACCCAGTACTTC
.,TRBJ1-2,.,TRBV7-9,CASSHSTAAVDGYTF,TGTGCCAGCAGCCACTCGACGGCGGCAGTGGATGGCTACACCTTC
.,TRBJ2-2,TRBD1,TRBV7-3,CASSLQGALAGELFF,TGTGCCAGCAGCCTGCAGGGGGCGCTCGCCGGGGAGCTGTTTTTT
many,TRBJ1-2,.,TRBV21-1,CASTFRTGAYGYTF,TGTGCCAGCACCTTCCGGACAGGCGCCTATGGCTACACCTTC
.,TRBJ2-5,TRBD1,TRBV23-1,CASDRGRETQYF,TGCGCCAGCGACAGGGGGCGAGAGACCCAGTACTTC
.,TRBJ1-3,.,TRBV2,CASRIQRGGNTIYF,TGTGCCAGCAGAATCCAAAGGGGCGGAAACACCATATATTTT
.,TRBJ2-2,TRBD2,TRBV5-4,CASSPVAGSAGELFF,TGTGCCAGCAGCCCAGTAGCGGGGTCGGCCGGGGAGCTGTTTTTT
few,TRBJ1-3,.,TRBV5-1,CASSLEAQGSGNTIYF,TGCGCCAGCAGCTTGGAAGCCCAGGGATCTGGAAACACCATATATTTT
few,TRBJ2-5,.,TRBV24-1,CATSDASATTTQYF,TGTGCCACCAGTGACGCATCGGCAACCACCACCCAGTACTTC
few,TRBJ2-5,.,TRBV4-2,CASSPGGGNTETQYF,TGTGCCAGCAGCCCAGGAGGGGGAAATACAGAGACCCAGTACTTC
.,TRBJ1-2,.,TRBV3-1,CASSQEFVGLYGYTF,TGTGCCAGCAGCCAAGAATTTGTCGGTCTCTATGGCTACACCTTC
few,TRBJ2-3,TRBD2,TRBV4-2,CASSQGALGTSGPSTQYF,TGTGCCAGCAGCCAAGGGGCTCTCGGAACTAGCGGGCCCAGTACGCAGTATTTT
few,TRBJ1-2,.,TRBV27,CASSPRQNRGYGYTF,TGTGCCAGCAGTCCCCGACAAAACCGGGGCTATGGCTACACCTTC
.,TRBJ2-3,.,TRBV7-2,CASTRVPPGTQYF,TGTGCCAGCACCCGAGTCCCTCCTGGTACGCAGTATTTT
many,TRBJ2-5,.,TRBV9,CASSVRDEETQYF,TGTGCCAGCAGCGTACGGGACGAAGAGACCCAGTACTTC
.,TRBJ2-2,.,TRBV12-3/TRBV12-4,CASSLWHSNTGELFF,TGTGCCAGCAGTTTGTGGCACTCGAACACCGGGGAGCTGTTTTTT
.,TRBJ2-7,TRBD2,TRBV7-9,CASSRHSGGYFNEQYF,TGTGCCAGCAGCCGTCATAGCGGGGGGTATTTCAACGAGCAGTACTTC
.,TRBJ2-3,.,TRBV5-1,CASSLVEGGSDTQYF,TGCGCCAGCAGCCTCGTCGAGGGAGGTTCGGATACGCAGTATTTT
many,TRBJ2-1,.,TRBV7-2,CASSFAGAGNEQFF,TGTGCCAGCAGCTTCGCGGGGGCGGGGAATGAGCAGTTCTTC
many,TRBJ2-5,.,TRBV7-6,CASSSPGRTGKETQYF,TGTGCCAGCAGCTCTCCGGGACGGACGGGAAAAGAGACCCAGTACTTC
once,TRBJ2-3,.,TRBV20-1,CSASDSTDTQYF,TGCAGTGCTAGCGATAGCACAGATACGCAGTATTTT
.,TRBJ1-1,.,TRBV6-1,CASSEAGIAFF,TGTGCCAGCAGTGAGGCGGGTATAGCTTTCTTT
.,TRBJ2-5,.,TRBV20-1,CSARGGRETQYF,TGCAGTGCTAGAGGGGGGCGAGAGACCCAGTACTTC
once,TRBJ1-5,.,TRBV6-5,CASSYQWSDQPQHF,TGTGCCAGCAGTTACCAATGGAGTGATCAGCCCCAGCATTTT
.,TRBJ2-7,.,TRBV4-3,CASSQSWGEGSEQYF,TGCGCCAGCAGCCAGAGTTGGGGTGAAGGTTCCGAGCAGTACTTC
many,TRBJ1-5,.,TRBV4-2,CASSQDSVQPQHF,TGTGCCAGCAGCCAAGATTCCGTTCAGCCCCAGCATTTT
few,TRBJ2-2,.,TRBV20-1,CSANDPLRTGELFF,TGCAGTGCCAACGACCCGTTACGGACCGGGGAGCTGTTTTTT
.,TRBJ2-3,TRBD2,TRBV7-3,CASSSGLAGRQYF,TGTGCCAGCAGCTCAGGACTAGCGGGGCGGCAGTATTTT
few,TRBJ2-3,.,TRBV7-2,CASSLNSADTQYF,TGTGCCAGCAGCTTGAACAGCGCAGATACGCAGTATTTT
.,TRBJ1-1,.,TRBV20-1,CSALARGLAEAFF,TGCAGTGCCCTGGCTCGGGGGTTAGCTGAAGCTTTCTTT
few,TRBJ2-6,TRBD1,TRBV11-2,CASSPNSGTGGSGANVLTF,TGTGCCAGCAGCCCGAACTCCGGGACAGGGGGCTCTGGGGCCAACGTCCTGACTTTC
.,TRBJ1-6,TRBD1,TRBV5-1,CASSPGQGPFNSPLHF,TGCGCCAGCAGCCCAGGACAGGGTCCCTTTAATTCACCCCTCCACTTT
few,TRBJ1-1,.,TRBV2,CASSGDGNTEAFF,TGTGCCAGCAGTGGGGACGGGAACACTGAAGCTTTCTTT
few,TRBJ1-5,TRBD1,TRBV6-6,CASSTAPGQGNQPQHF,TGTGCCAGCAGTACGGCGCCGGGACAGGGCAATCAGCCCCAGCATTTT